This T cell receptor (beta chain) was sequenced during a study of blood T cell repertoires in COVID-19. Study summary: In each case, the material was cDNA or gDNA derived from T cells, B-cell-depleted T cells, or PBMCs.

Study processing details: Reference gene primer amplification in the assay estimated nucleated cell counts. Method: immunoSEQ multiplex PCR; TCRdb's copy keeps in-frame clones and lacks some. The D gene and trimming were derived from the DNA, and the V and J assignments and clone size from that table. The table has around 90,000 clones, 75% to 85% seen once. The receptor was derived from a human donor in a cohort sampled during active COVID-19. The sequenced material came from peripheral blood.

The DNA for the CDR3 is TGTGCCAGCAGCCCCGCGACAATGAACACTGAAGCTTTCTTT. Translation: CASSPATMNTEAFF. The chain uses TRBV3-1 (or the pseudogene TRBV3-2) and TRBJ1-1; no reliable D call. The germline V gene encodes CDR1 LGHDT and CDR2 YNNKEL (reference sequence). This CDR3 spans 14 amino acids. V was trimmed by 4 bases and J by 0 bases, leaving 9 bases between them.